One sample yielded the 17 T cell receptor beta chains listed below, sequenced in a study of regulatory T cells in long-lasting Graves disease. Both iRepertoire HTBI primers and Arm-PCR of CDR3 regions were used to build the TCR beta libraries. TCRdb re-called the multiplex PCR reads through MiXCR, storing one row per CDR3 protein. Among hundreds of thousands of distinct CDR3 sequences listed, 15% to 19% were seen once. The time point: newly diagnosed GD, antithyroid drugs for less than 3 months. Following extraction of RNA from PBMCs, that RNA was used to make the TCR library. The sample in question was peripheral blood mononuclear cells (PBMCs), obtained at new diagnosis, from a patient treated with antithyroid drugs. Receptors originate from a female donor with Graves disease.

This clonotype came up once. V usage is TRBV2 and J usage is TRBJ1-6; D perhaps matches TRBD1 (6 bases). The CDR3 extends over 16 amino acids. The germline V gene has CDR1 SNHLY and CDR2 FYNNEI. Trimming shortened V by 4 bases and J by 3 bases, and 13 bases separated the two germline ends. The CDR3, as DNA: TGTGCCAGCAGTGCCCGACAGGAGTTCTATAATTCACCCCTCCACTTT. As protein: CASSARQEFYNSPLHF.

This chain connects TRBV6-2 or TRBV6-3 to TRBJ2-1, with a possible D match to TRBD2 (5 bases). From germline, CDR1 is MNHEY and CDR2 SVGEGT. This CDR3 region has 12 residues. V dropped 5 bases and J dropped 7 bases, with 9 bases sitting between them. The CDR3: CASSGRRNEQFF. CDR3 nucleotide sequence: TGTGCCAGCAGTGGGCGGAGGAATGAGCAGTTCTTC.

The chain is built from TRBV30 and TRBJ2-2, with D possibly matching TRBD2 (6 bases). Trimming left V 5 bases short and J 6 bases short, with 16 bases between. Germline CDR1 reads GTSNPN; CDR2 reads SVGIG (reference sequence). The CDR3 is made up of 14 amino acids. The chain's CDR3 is CAWGRDSESGELFF. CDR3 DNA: TGTGCCTGGGGACGGGACTCGGAGTCCGGGGAGCTGTTTTTT. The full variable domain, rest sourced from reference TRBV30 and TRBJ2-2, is SQTIHQWPATLVQPVGSPLSLECTVEGTSNPNLYWYRQAAGRGLQLLFYSVGIGQISSEVPQNLSASRPQDRQFILSSKKLLLSDSGFYLCAWGRDSESGELFFGEGSRLTVL.

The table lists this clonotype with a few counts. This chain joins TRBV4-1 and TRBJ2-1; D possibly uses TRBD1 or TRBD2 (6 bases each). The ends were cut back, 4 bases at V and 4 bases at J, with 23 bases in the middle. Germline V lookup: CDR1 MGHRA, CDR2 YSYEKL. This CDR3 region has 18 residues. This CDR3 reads CASSPAQGRGALYNEQFF. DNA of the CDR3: TGCGCCAGCAGCCCAGCGCAGGGGCGGGGAGCCCTATACAATGAGCAGTTCTTC.

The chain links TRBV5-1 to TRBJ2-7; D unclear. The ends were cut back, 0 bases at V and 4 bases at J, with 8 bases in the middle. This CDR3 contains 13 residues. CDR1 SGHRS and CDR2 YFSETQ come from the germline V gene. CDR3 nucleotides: TGCGCCAGCAGCTTGGTTTCAGAATACGAGCAGTACTTC. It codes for CASSLVSEYEQYF.

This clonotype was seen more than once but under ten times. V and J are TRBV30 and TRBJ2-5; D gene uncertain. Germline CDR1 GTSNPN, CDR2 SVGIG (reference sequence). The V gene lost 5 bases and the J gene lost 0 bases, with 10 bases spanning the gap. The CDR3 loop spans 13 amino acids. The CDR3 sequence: CAWGVEYQETQYF. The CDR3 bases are TGTGCCTGGGGGGTTGAGTACCAAGAGACCCAGTACTTC.

CDR3 sequence reads: CASSILGDLRNTGELFF. The CDR3 DNA reads as TGTGCCAGCAGCATTTTGGGAGATTTAAGGAACACCGGGGAGCTGTTTTTT. The rearrangement joins TRBV9 to TRBJ2-2; possibly TRBD2 for D (5 bases). Per the germline V gene, CDR1 is SGDLS and CDR2 is YYNGEE. V lost 4 bases and J lost 1, with 17 bases in between. This CDR3 has 17 amino acids.

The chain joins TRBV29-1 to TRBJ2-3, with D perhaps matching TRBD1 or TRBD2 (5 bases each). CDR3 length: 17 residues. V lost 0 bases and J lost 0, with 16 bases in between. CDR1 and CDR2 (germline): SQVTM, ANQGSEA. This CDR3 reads CSVEDPRGGSSTDTQYF. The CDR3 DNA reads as TGCAGCGTTGAAGATCCTCGGGGCGGGTCTAGCACAGATACGCAGTATTTT.

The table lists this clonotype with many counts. CDR3 DNA: TGTGCCAGCCGGGCGGATACGCAGTATTTT. It is translated as CASRADTQYF. This sequence joins TRBV18 and TRBJ2-3, with D uncertain. V lost 8 bases, J lost 6 bases, and 6 bases lay in between. Germline V lookup: CDR1 KGHSH, CDR2 LQKENI. CDR3 length equals 10 residues.

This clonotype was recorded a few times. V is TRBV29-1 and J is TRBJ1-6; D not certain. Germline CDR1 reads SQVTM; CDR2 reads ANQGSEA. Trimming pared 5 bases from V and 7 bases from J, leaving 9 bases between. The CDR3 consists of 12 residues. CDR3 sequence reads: CSVLAENSPLHF. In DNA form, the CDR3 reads TGCAGCGTTTTGGCAGAAAATTCACCCCTCCACTTT. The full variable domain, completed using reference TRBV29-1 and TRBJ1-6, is SAVISQKPSRDICQRGTSLTIQCQVDSQVTMMFWYRQQPGQSLTLIATANQGSEATYESGFVIDKFPISRPNLTFSTLTVSNMSPEDSSIYLCSVLAENSPLHFGNGTRLTVT.

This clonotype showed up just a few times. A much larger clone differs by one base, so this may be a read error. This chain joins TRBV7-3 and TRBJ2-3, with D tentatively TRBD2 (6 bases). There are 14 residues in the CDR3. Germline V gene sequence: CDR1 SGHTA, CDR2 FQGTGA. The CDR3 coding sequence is TGTGCCAGCAGCTTATCGGGGGTGATAGATTCGCAGTATTTT. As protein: CASSLSGVIDSQYF.

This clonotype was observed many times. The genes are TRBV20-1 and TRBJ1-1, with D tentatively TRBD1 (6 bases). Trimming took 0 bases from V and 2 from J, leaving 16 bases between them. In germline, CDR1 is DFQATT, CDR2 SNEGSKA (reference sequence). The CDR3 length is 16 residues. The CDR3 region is CSARDVGGGANTEAFF. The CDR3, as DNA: TGCAGTGCTAGAGATGTGGGGGGGGGGGCCAACACTGAAGCTTTCTTT.

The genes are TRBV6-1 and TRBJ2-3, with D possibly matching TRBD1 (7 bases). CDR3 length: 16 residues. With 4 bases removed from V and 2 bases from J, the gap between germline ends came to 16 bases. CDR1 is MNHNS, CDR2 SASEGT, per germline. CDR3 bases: TGTGCCAGCAGTGTTCCAGGGGGGCGAAACACAGATACGCAGTATTTT. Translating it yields CASSVPGGRNTDTQYF.

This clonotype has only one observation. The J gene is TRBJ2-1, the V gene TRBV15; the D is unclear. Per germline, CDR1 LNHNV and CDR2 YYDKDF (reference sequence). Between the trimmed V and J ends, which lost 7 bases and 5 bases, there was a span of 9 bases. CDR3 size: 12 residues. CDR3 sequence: CATNQVNNEQFF. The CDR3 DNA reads TGTGCCACCAACCAAGTCAACAATGAGCAGTTCTTC. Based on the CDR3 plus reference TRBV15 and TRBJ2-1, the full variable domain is DAMVIQNPRYQVTQFGKPVTLSCSQTLNHNVMYWYQQKSSQAPKLLFHYYDKDFNNEADTPDNFQSRRPNTSFCFLDIRSPGLGDTAMYLCATNQVNNEQFFGPGTRLTVL.

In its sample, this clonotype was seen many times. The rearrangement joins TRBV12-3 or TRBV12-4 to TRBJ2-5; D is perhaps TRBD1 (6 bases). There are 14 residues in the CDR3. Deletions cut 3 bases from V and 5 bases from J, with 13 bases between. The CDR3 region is CASSFLDSWETQYF. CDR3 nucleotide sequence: TGTGCCAGCAGTTTTTTGGACAGTTGGGAGACCCAGTACTTC.

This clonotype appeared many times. The CDR3 reads CASSLQGGPIDEQFF. The CDR3 DNA follows: TGTGCCAGCAGCTTACAGGGGGGGCCTATAGATGAGCAGTTCTTC. The rearrangement uses TRBV7-2 and TRBJ2-1; D might be TRBD1 or TRBD2, each matching 7 bases. Trimming removed 2 bases at V and 8 bases at J, with 16 bases between. This CDR3 is built from 15 residues. Germline V lookup: CDR1 SGHTA, CDR2 FQGNSA.

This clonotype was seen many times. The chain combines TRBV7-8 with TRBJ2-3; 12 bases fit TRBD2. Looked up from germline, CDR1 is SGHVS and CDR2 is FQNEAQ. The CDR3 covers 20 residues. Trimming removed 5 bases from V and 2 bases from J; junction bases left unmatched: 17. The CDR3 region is CASSARLAGVGNRVTDTQYF. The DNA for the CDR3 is TGTGCCAGCAGCGCTAGACTAGCGGGAGTAGGGAACCGGGTCACAGATACGCAGTATTTT.